These 11 T cell receptor beta chains were sequenced from one sample in a study of blood T cell repertoires in COVID-19. Assay: immunoSEQ multiplex PCR; the TCRdb copy retains only in-frame clones and omits some. The table includes 200,000 to 250,000 clones, 88% detected once. Sequencing input: peripheral blood. The receptor set was obtained from a woman aged 25 to 45 with COVID-19, enrolled during active disease.

This clone turned up a few times. The chain employs TRBV7-9 and TRBJ2-5, with a weak D call TRBD1 (5 bases). The germline gives CDR1 SEHNR, CDR2 FQNEAQ (reference sequence). Trimming took 4 bases from V and 4 from J, leaving 13 bases between them. This CDR3 has 14 amino acids. This CDR3 is CASSWRQGIETQYF. In DNA, the CDR3 is TGTGCCAGCAGCTGGCGGCAGGGAATAGAGACCCAGTACTTC.

V and J are TRBV5-1 and TRBJ2-5; 9 nucleotides line up with TRBD2. Germline-derived CDR1 and CDR2 are SGHRS and YFSETQ. Trimming cost V 0 bases and J 5 bases; bases outside gene matches: 8. The CDR3 has 16 amino acids. As DNA, the CDR3 is TGCGCCAGCAGCTTGGCCGTAGCGGGAGTGAGGGAGACCCAGTACTTC. Its translation is CASSLAVAGVRETQYF.

The CDR3 DNA is TGTGCCAGCACTCCGACTAGCGTGGGCAATGAGCAGTTCTTC. Encoded protein: CASTPTSVGNEQFF. The V and J genes are TRBV6-5 and TRBJ2-1; 8 bases are shared with TRBD2. V trimming: 7 bases; J trimming: 6 bases; junction bases outside the gene matches: 8. CDR1 and CDR2 (germline): MNHEY, SVGAGI. This CDR3 is 14 amino acids long.

The chain uses TRBV9 and TRBJ1-5; tentatively, D is TRBD1 (5 bases). Trimming cost V 3 bases and J 5 bases, with 9 bases left between them. This CDR3 has 13 residues. CDR1 is SGDLS and CDR2 is YYNGEE in the germline V gene. CDR3 sequence reads: CASSGDSYQPQHF. DNA of the CDR3: TGTGCCAGCAGCGGAGACAGCTATCAGCCCCAGCATTTT.

This chain links TRBV6-5 with TRBJ2-7; 7 nucleotides agree with TRBD2. V lost 0 bases, J lost 2 bases, and 4 bases stayed unmatched. CDR1 is MNHEY and CDR2 is SVGAGI in the germline V gene. The CDR3 length is 15 residues. CDR3: CASSYSSSGAYEQYF. The CDR3, as DNA: TGTGCCAGCAGTTACTCGTCTAGCGGAGCCTACGAGCAGTACTTC.

This chain links TRBV6-2 or TRBV6-3 with TRBJ2-5; TRBD2 aligns across 9 bases. CDR3 length: 15 amino acids. Germline loops: CDR1 MNHEY, CDR2 SVGEGT. The V and J ends lost 0 bases and 5 bases, in that order; junction bases with no gene match: 4. The CDR3 sequence: CASSYSRGGAETQYF. The DNA for the CDR3 is TGTGCCAGCAGTTACTCCCGCGGGGGGGCGGAGACCCAGTACTTC.

The rearrangement links TRBV28 to TRBJ1-1, with 8 bases aligning to TRBD1. V gave up 4 bases and J gave up 1 base; unmatched junction bases: 5. Germline loops: CDR1 MDHEN, CDR2 SYDVKM. CDR3 length: 15 amino acids. The CDR3: CASSSAGTGNTEAFF. CDR3 in DNA: TGTGCCAGCAGTTCCGCCGGGACAGGGAACACTGAAGCTTTCTTT.

This clone was recorded a few times. This rearrangement joins TRBV12-3 or TRBV12-4 to TRBJ2-1, with D maybe TRBD2 (5 bases). The CDR3 loop spans 12 amino acids. V gave up 2 bases and J gave up 9 bases, with 8 bases separating them. The CDR3 loop reads CASSLTRGEQFF. In DNA, the CDR3 is TGTGCCAGCAGTTTAACCCGGGGTGAGCAGTTCTTC.

The chain carries TRBV6-2 or TRBV6-3 and TRBJ1-1; the D gene is possibly TRBD1 (5 bases). The CDR3 sequence is 13 residues long. Germline V gene data show CDR1 as MNHEY and CDR2 as SVGEGT. Trimming took off 6 bases at V and 8 bases at J, with 16 bases between the two ends. The CDR3 sequence: CASSPEGRAEAFF. CDR3 nucleotide sequence: TGTGCCAGCAGCCCCGAGGGGAGGGCCGAAGCTTTCTTT.

CDR3 DNA sequence: TGTGCCAGCAGTGAAGCGCGAGCCTCGGGGACTGAAGCTTTCTTT. Its translation is CASSEARASGTEAFF. The chain links TRBV2 to TRBJ1-1, with no clear D. The CDR3 totals 15 residues. CDR1 is SNHLY and CDR2 is FYNNEI in the germline V gene. Trimming stripped 0 bases from V and 5 bases from J, with 13 bases between.

The gene calls are TRBV19 and TRBJ2-1, with D possibly being TRBD2 (6 bases). Germline lookup yields CDR1 LNHDA and CDR2 SQIVND (reference sequence). This CDR3 contains 16 residues. Trimming removed 1 base at V and 6 bases at J, with 16 bases between. CDR3 DNA sequence: TGTGCCAGTAGTATAGGAGGGTACGGGACTGGCAATGAGCAGTTCTTC. This translates into CASSIGGYGTGNEQFF. Looking up the rest from reference TRBV19 and TRBJ2-1 gives the full variable domain: DGGITQSPKYLFRKEGQNVTLSCEQNLNHDAMYWYRQDPGQGLRLIYYSQIVNDFQKGDIAEGYSVSREKKESFPLTVTSAQKNPTAFYLCASSIGGYGTGNEQFFGPGTRLTVL.